Reported below is one T cell receptor beta chain. Its antigen has not been determined. Base qualities are not at hand, and no much larger clone is one base apart. Hyperthyroidism patients were newly diagnosed, were aged 18 to 65 years, and had a disease duration under 2 months. Patients with other autoimmune diseases, uncontrolled infections, pregnancy or lactation were excluded from the study. Diagnosis relied on clinical symptoms, serum thyroxine, TRAb, thyroid ultrasound and orbital computed tomography. Total RNA was extracted with Trizol reagent and quality-checked on an Agilent 2100 Bioanalyzer. TCR beta CDR3 regions were amplified from RNA transcripts for repertoire sequencing. The first round of RT-PCR was done with HTBI primers and the Qiagen OneStep RT-PCR kit, and was followed by a second round of multiplex PCR, then size selection and purification. Libraries were sequenced on an Illumina HiSeq2000 using paired-end 100 bp reads. Per the source publication's procedure: Reads were processed with SOAPnuke, discarding reads with adapters, uncalled bases, mean Phred below 15, or no exact constant-primer or identifier match. COPE v1.2.5 was used to merge high-quality paired reads. Each unique nucleotide sequence was defined as a clonotype, and clonotypes were aligned to IMGT TRB V, D and J references with MiTCR v1.1. The analysis was limited to V-J combinations with a frequency above 0.0001, which together covered 99% to 99.2% of repertoires. For each V-J combination, a TCR clonal expansion and chaos score was defined as the ratio of F50 clonal expansion to chaos observed in the TCRdist matrix. Features were reduced by Welch's t-statistics and random forest to over ten V-J combinations, which fed a naive Bayes classifier. The similarity between thyroid and blood repertoires was quantified using the Morisita-Horn index. The public reads were reanalyzed by TCRdb: fastp trimming at Q25, MiXCR alignment, in-frame beta chains only. Entries are consolidated by CDR3 protein sequence, retaining the most common genes and DNA. TCRdb, rather than the study authors, made the V and J calls. Present in this sample are over a million distinct CDR3 sequences, 35% to 40% of which were seen just once. The top ten clones comprise 11% of the sample.

The sample belongs to a study of Graves' ophthalmopathy and Graves' hyperthyroidism (dated by TCRdb to between 2018 and 2020). General notes on the study: Hyperthyroidism was defined as stable when no progression to ophthalmopathy occurred within 18 months of follow-up. The study used signatures of the TCR beta repertoire to tell Graves' ophthalmopathy apart from Graves' hyperthyroidism and to predict which patients would progress to ophthalmopathy. In total, 135 blood samples were TCR-sequenced: 43 ophthalmopathy, around 75 hyperthyroidism and around 17 hyperthyroidism-to-ophthalmopathy patients. A discovery set of 95 to 100 patients (around 45 ophthalmopathy, around 57 stable hyperthyroidism) was enrolled to explore V-J signatures distinguishing ophthalmopathy from hyperthyroidism. For independent validation, a separate cohort was made up of some 18 hyperthyroidism patients plus 17 patients who later progressed from hyperthyroidism to ophthalmopathy. T-cell repertoires of thyroid tissue and blood were compared in over 5 hyperthyroidism patients. Following sample collection, hyperthyroidism patients were given methimazole at a starting dose of 30 mg daily, and ophthalmopathy patients were given high-dose intravenous methylprednisolone.

From the cysteine through the phenylalanine, the CDR3 covers 14 amino acids. This entry keeps only the CDR3 DNA: 42 bases, framed from base 1. The germline V gene sets CDR1 to SGHRS and CDR2 to YFSETQ. Trimming takes 5 bases off V and 7 bases off J; junction bases not matched to a gene: 9. Study-wide findings and limitations: In validation, the model predicted ophthalmopathy progression with 55% to 71% sensitivity and around 72% specificity; some 13 predicted patients were CT-confirmed with GO in a median of approximately 6.2 months. In cross-validation, the 13-signature model distinguished ophthalmopathy from stable hyperthyroidism with nearly 90% sensitivity and around 81% specificity, and in the test set the corresponding values were approximately 80% and 68%. No statistical method was used to predetermine the sample size, and group allocation was not hidden from the investigators. Most expanded thyroid clonotypes with frequency above 0.001 were also detected in blood, suggesting blood repertoires may reflect the thyroid immune response.

The source is an adult man with Graves' hyperthyroidism. Rearrangement joined TRBV5-1 to TRBJ2-5; TRBD1 agrees with 9 junctional bases. Sequenced material: peripheral blood or thyroid tissue (not recorded which). The DNA sequence reads TGCGCCAGCAGGCCAGGACAGGGGACAGGGACCCAGTACTTC. Its translation reads: CASRPGQGTGTQYF.